Listed here are 15 T cell receptor beta chains from one sample, sequenced in a study of shared clonotypes between healthy human individuals. Here immunoSEQ multiplex PCR was the method, and the copy in TCRdb shows in-frame clones only, minus some. In the table there are over 2 million clones, around 93% of which are singletons. Sequenced input: naive CD4+ T cells from PBMCs. Subset here: CD45RA+ positively selected. All receptors come from a man aged 18 to 35 in good health. Some clones in this sample may be carry-over from other donors' samples.

The V and J genes are TRBV5-4 and TRBJ1-1, with D tentatively TRBD1 (5 bases). With 2 bases removed from V and 4 bases from J, the gap between germline ends came to 9 bases. The CDR3 contains 13 residues. Germline-derived CDR1 and CDR2 are SGHNT and YYREEE (reference sequence). This CDR3 reads CASSFRVSTEAFF. CDR3 DNA: TGTGCCAGCAGCTTCAGGGTAAGCACTGAAGCTTTCTTT.

V usage is TRBV7-2 and J usage is TRBJ2-1; 11 positions match TRBD2. Germline CDR1 and CDR2: SGHTA and FQGNSA. The ends lost 0 bases at V and 10 bases at J; junction bases unmatched: 5. CDR3 length: 15 amino acids. The CDR3, as DNA: TGTGCCAGCAGCTTAGCGCTAGCGGGAGGTGACGAGCAGTTCTTC. Translated, it gives CASSLALAGGDEQFF.

V gene TRBV11-2 combines with J gene TRBJ1-1; D is perhaps TRBD1 (5 bases). The CDR3 has 14 amino acids. Germline V gene sequence: CDR1 SGHAT, CDR2 FQNNGV. V was cut by 8 bases and J by 11 bases, with 24 bases left in between. CDR3 protein: CASGPSGAFKTAFF. CDR3 nucleotides: TGTGCCAGCGGCCCGAGCGGGGCCTTCAAAACGGCTTTCTTT. The full variable domain, in which reference TRBV11-2 and TRBJ1-1 provide the parts outside the CDR3, is EAGVAQSPRYKIIEKRQSVAFWCNPISGHATLYWYQQILGQGPKLLIQFQNNGVVDDSQLPKDRFSAERLKGVDSTLKIQPAKLEDSAVYLCASGPSGAFKTAFFGQGTRLTVV.

In its sample, this clone was seen once. V usage is TRBV6-5 and J usage is TRBJ2-7; D might be TRBD1 (5 bases). V was trimmed by 4 bases and J by 5 bases, leaving 15 bases between them. The CDR3 has 14 residues. Germline assignment: CDR1 MNHEY and CDR2 SVGAGI. The CDR3 nucleotides are TGTGCCAGCAGTTTATCCAGGGTTTTCCACGAGCAGTACTTC. Its translation: CASSLSRVFHEQYF.

The chain links TRBV28 to TRBJ1-3; 7 nucleotides match TRBD1. The CDR3 sequence is 16 residues long. Germline loops: CDR1 MDHEN, CDR2 SYDVKM. The junction had 5 bases not matched to a gene; V was cut back by 3 bases and J by 0 bases. The CDR3 spells CASSFGGQLSGNTIYF. The CDR3 DNA reads as TGTGCCAGCAGTTTTGGGGGACAGCTCTCTGGAAACACCATATATTTT.

As to this clone: Other DNA sequences in the sample encode the same CDR3. The chain couples TRBV6-5 to TRBJ2-4; no reliable D call. CDR3 length equals 14 residues. Deletions cut 0 bases from V and 2 bases from J, with 5 bases between. Germline CDR1 is MNHEY and CDR2 is SVGAGI. CDR3 DNA: TGTGCCAGCAGTTACTCCCCGACCAAAAACATTCAGTACTTC. Translation: CASSYSPTKNIQYF.

This rearrangement joins TRBV4-3 to TRBJ1-5; D not certain. V dropped 4 bases and J dropped 6 bases, with 19 bases sitting between them. The CDR3 extends over 16 amino acids. Germline assignment: CDR1 LGHNA and CDR2 YSLEER. The CDR3 DNA follows: TGCGCCAGCAGCCGTCATTACGCCGGGGAAGGTCAGCCCCAGCATTTT. The encoded protein is CASSRHYAGEGQPQHF.

The genes are TRBV5-1 and TRBJ1-2; D unclear. The ends were cut back, 4 bases at V and 0 bases at J, with 16 bases in the middle. From germline, CDR1 is SGHRS and CDR2 YFSETQ. The length of the CDR3 is 16 residues. Here the CDR3 reads CASSRLGSPSNYGYTF. CDR3 DNA sequence: TGCGCCAGCAGCCGACTTGGATCTCCTTCTAACTATGGCTACACCTTC. The variable domain in full, with the rest retrieved from reference TRBV5-1 and TRBJ1-2, is KAGVTQTPRYLIKTRGQQVTLSCSPISGHRSVSWYQQTPGQGLQFLFEYFSETQRNKGNFPGRFSGRQFSNSRSEMNVSTLELGDSALYLCASSRLGSPSNYGYTFGSGTRLTVV.

The chain combines TRBV5-5 with TRBJ2-2; tentatively, D is TRBD2 (5 bases). Trimming left V 4 bases short and J 7 bases short, with 11 bases between. Germline CDR1 reads SGHKS; CDR2 reads YYEKEE (reference sequence). This CDR3 spans 13 amino acids. CDR3: CASSVEAGGELFF. The CDR3 nucleotides are TGTGCCAGCAGCGTTGAGGCGGGCGGGGAGCTGTTTTTT.

V usage is TRBV4-2 and J usage is TRBJ2-7; 12 positions match TRBD2. Germline V gives CDR1 LGHNA, CDR2 YNFKEQ. The V gene end was trimmed by 1 base and the J gene end by 4 bases; junction bases not matched to a gene: 5. CDR3 length: 16 amino acids. CDR3 bases: TGTGCCAGCAGCCAAGGGACTAGCGGGATCAAGTACGAGCAGTACTTC. The encoded protein is CASSQGTSGIKYEQYF.

CDR3 sequence (DNA): TGTGCCAGCAGCTTAGTGGGTAGCGGTGCGGGGGATGAGCAGTTCTTC. It encodes CASSLVGSGAGDEQFF. The J gene is TRBJ2-1, the V gene TRBV7-2; TRBD2 aligns across 7 bases. V gave up 1 base and J gave up 8 bases; unmatched junction bases: 11. Germline lookup yields CDR1 SGHTA and CDR2 FQGNSA. There are 16 residues in the CDR3.

In its sample, this clone was seen once. The gene calls are TRBV4-1 and TRBJ2-1; 9 nucleotides agree with TRBD2. CDR3 length: 16 residues. In germline, CDR1 is MGHRA, CDR2 YSYEKL. V was clipped by 4 bases and J by 8 bases; unmatched bases: 12. The CDR3 here is CASSRVRAGGSDEQFF. The CDR3 bases are TGCGCCAGCAGCCGCGTGCGAGCGGGAGGTTCCGATGAGCAGTTCTTC.

The count of this clone is one. V is TRBV2 and J is TRBJ2-1, with TRBD1 matching over 11 bases. The CDR3 totals 14 residues. J lost 8 bases, V lost 4 bases, and 4 bases had no gene match. Germline V lookup: CDR1 SNHLY, CDR2 FYNNEI. The CDR3, as DNA: TGTGCCAGCAGTGGGGACAGGGGGATCGATGAGCAGTTCTTC. Translated, it gives CASSGDRGIDEQFF.

The V call is TRBV9, the J call TRBJ2-7; D remains unclear. The V end was cut by 3 bases, the J end by 0 bases, with 10 bases between. Germline V lookup: CDR1 SGDLS, CDR2 YYNGEE. The CDR3 has 14 residues. CDR3 sequence reads: CASSATANSYEQYF. The CDR3 DNA reads as TGTGCCAGCAGCGCTACAGCAAACTCCTACGAGCAGTACTTC. The full variable domain, in which reference TRBV9 and TRBJ2-7 provide the parts outside the CDR3, is DSGVTQTPKHLITATGQRVTLRCSPRSGDLSVYWYQQSLDQGLQFLIQYYNGEERAKGNILERFSAQQFPDLHSELNLSSLELGDSALYFCASSATANSYEQYFGPGTRLTVT.

Here the CDR3 DNA reads TGTGCCAGCAGCTTACGGACAGGGAAGAACACTGAAGCTTTCTTT. Protein product: CASSLRTGKNTEAFF. The J gene is TRBJ1-1, the V gene TRBV4-2; 8 bases fit TRBD1. Losses at the gene ends were 5 bases for V and 1 base for J; bases not matched to a gene: 6. CDR1 is LGHNA and CDR2 is YNFKEQ in the germline V gene. This CDR3 comprises 15 residues.